The 20 T cell receptor beta chains in this list originate from one sample, sequenced in a study of blood T cell repertoires in COVID-19. Sequencing used immunoSEQ multiplex PCR; TCRdb keeps in-frame clones, though not all of them. The sample holds over 200,000 clones; 65% to 85% are singletons and the top ten take approximately 8%. Sequences were obtained from peripheral blood. The origin of the receptors is a woman of 80 years or more with acute or convalescent COVID-19.

This clone was counted many times. The rearrangement joins TRBV5-1 to TRBJ2-5; possible D gene TRBD2, 5 bases. CDR3 length: 16 amino acids. Germline V gene sequence: CDR1 SGHRS, CDR2 YFSETQ. The germline V and J ends were trimmed by 0 bases and 1 base, with 13 bases remaining between them. This chain's CDR3 is CASSLEWAAAQETQYF. CDR3 in DNA: TGCGCCAGCAGCTTGGAATGGGCAGCGGCCCAAGAGACCCAGTACTTC.

V and J are TRBV5-1 and TRBJ2-1; the D gene is possibly TRBD2 (5 bases). Per the germline V gene, CDR1 is SGHRS and CDR2 is YFSETQ. Trimming took off 3 bases at V and 3 bases at J, with 13 bases between the two ends. The CDR3 is 15 residues long. DNA for the CDR3: TGCGCCAGCAGCTCGGACTTTAGTGACTACAATGAGCAGTTCTTC. Encoded protein: CASSSDFSDYNEQFF.

This chain links TRBV4-2 with TRBJ2-1; 9 nucleotides align to TRBD2. The CDR3 has 16 amino acids. Germline lookup yields CDR1 LGHNA and CDR2 YNFKEQ. Trimming took 3 bases from V and 2 from J; bases not matched to a gene: 5. This chain's CDR3 is CASSQDSGGTYNEQFF. The CDR3 DNA reads as TGTGCCAGCAGCCAGGATAGCGGGGGCACCTACAATGAGCAGTTCTTC.

The chain is built from TRBV5-1 and TRBJ2-5; unclear D gene. Germline V gene data show CDR1 as SGHRS and CDR2 as YFSETQ. V lost 4 bases, J lost 0 bases, and 4 bases lay in between. The CDR3 covers 12 residues. The CDR3 loop is CASSLDQETQYF. CDR3 in DNA: TGCGCCAGCAGCCTTGACCAAGAGACCCAGTACTTC.

The CDR3 region is CASSQEGAADQPQHF. In nucleotides, the CDR3 is TGTGCCAGCAGCCAAGAAGGGGCGGCTGATCAGCCCCAGCATTTT. The V and J genes are TRBV4-2 and TRBJ1-5; possible D gene TRBD1, 5 bases. The CDR3 contains 15 residues. V dropped 0 bases and J dropped 5 bases, with 11 bases sitting between them. The germline CDR1 and CDR2 sequences are LGHNA and YNFKEQ.

This clone was detected a few times. The chain employs TRBV19 and TRBJ2-7; 7 bases are shared with TRBD1. The V gene's germline CDR1 is LNHDA and CDR2 SQIVND (reference sequence). Trimming cost V 2 bases and J 6 bases; bases outside gene matches: 13. This CDR3 is 16 amino acids long. The CDR3 nucleotides read TGTGCCAGTAGTATAAGGGAAGGGGGCGCACGGGGCGAGCAGTACTTC. Translating gives CASSIREGGARGEQYF.

This chain links TRBV5-1 with TRBJ1-6, with TRBD1 identical over 8 bases. The junction had 2 bases not matched to a gene; V was cut back by 4 bases and J by 2 bases. The CDR3 consists of 15 residues. Germline V gene data show CDR1 as SGHRS and CDR2 as YFSETQ. As DNA, the CDR3 is TGCGCCAGCAGCCCGGACAGGGCCTATAATTCACCCCTCCACTTT. Its translation: CASSPDRAYNSPLHF.

This clone was counted between two and nine times. The gene calls are TRBV5-4 and TRBJ1-2, with D possibly matching TRBD1 (6 bases). The germline CDR1 and CDR2 sequences are SGHNT and YYREEE (reference sequence). V was cut by 4 bases and J by 3 bases, with 10 bases left in between. This CDR3 spans 13 amino acids. The CDR3 region has the DNA TGTGCCAGCAGCCCGACAGGTCACTATGGCTACACCTTC. This translates into CASSPTGHYGYTF.

V and J are TRBV19 and TRBJ1-1; no reliable D call. CDR1 and CDR2 (germline): LNHDA, SQIVND (reference sequence). CDR3 length: 17 amino acids. Trimming took off 6 bases at V and 1 base at J, with 21 bases between the two ends. CDR3 in amino acids: CASSISPFGLRNTEAFF. The CDR3 coding sequence is TGTGCCAGTAGCATTTCCCCTTTCGGTCTGAGGAACACTGAAGCTTTCTTT.

The rearrangement joins TRBV19 to TRBJ2-3; 7 bases line up with TRBD1. Trimming at V came to 5 bases and at J to 1 base, leaving 6 bases not matched to a gene. The germline CDR1 and CDR2 sequences are LNHDA and SQIVND (reference sequence). This CDR3 region has 15 residues. The CDR3 sequence is CASSPQGLRTDTQYF. The CDR3 DNA is TGTGCCAGTAGTCCACAGGGGCTACGCACAGATACGCAGTATTTT.

The rearrangement joins TRBV3-1 (or the pseudogene TRBV3-2) to TRBJ1-6; D uncertain. Per the germline V gene, CDR1 is LGHDT and CDR2 is YNNKEL (reference sequence). The V and J ends lost 2 bases and 9 bases respectively, with 20 bases between them. The CDR3 totals 17 residues. CDR3 sequence (DNA): TGTGCCAGCAGCCAATTGACGTCCGCCGTCACTAGTTCACCCCTCCACTTT. It is translated as CASSQLTSAVTSSPLHF.

The chain employs TRBV3-1 (or the pseudogene TRBV3-2) and TRBJ1-1; D is unclear. The ends were cut back, 0 bases at V and 4 bases at J, with 21 bases in the middle. Germline-derived CDR1 and CDR2 are LGHDT and YNNKEL (reference sequence). The CDR3 consists of 18 residues. The CDR3 reads CASSQEGGRLLKPTEAFF. The CDR3 nucleotides read TGTGCCAGCAGCCAAGAGGGAGGTCGGCTCCTCAAGCCCACTGAAGCTTTCTTT.

The J gene is TRBJ2-7, the V gene TRBV5-1, with TRBD1 identical over 9 bases. Germline values: CDR1 SGHRS, CDR2 YFSETQ. Trimming removed 2 bases from V and 7 bases from J; junction bases left unmatched: 7. CDR3 length equals 14 residues. The CDR3 nucleotides are TGCGCCAGCAGCTTTACCGGGACAGGGAGGGAGCAGTACTTC. This sequence encodes CASSFTGTGREQYF.

This chain links TRBV30 with TRBJ1-1, with a weak D call TRBD1 (5 bases). This CDR3 is built from 13 residues. With 1 base removed from V and 5 bases from J, the gap between germline ends came to 11 bases. Germline values: CDR1 GTSNPN, CDR2 SVGIG (reference sequence). CDR3 DNA: TGTGCCTGGAGTGGGCAGGGAACGACTGAAGCTTTCTTT. Its protein product is CAWSGQGTTEAFF.

The chain couples TRBV4-2 to TRBJ1-2; 7 nucleotides agree with TRBD1. CDR1 LGHNA and CDR2 YNFKEQ come from the germline V gene. This CDR3 has 16 residues. The junction had 8 bases not matched to a gene; V was cut back by 0 bases and J by 4 bases. The CDR3 bases are TGTGCCAGCAGCCAAGAAGGGACCAGGGGGAGCTATGGCTACACCTTC. Amino acids: CASSQEGTRGSYGYTF.

The chain links TRBV7-2 to TRBJ2-7; weak D call: TRBD2 (5 bases). The germline gives CDR1 SGHTA, CDR2 FQGNSA. Trimming removed 4 bases from V and 0 bases from J, with 13 bases in between. CDR3 length: 15 amino acids. The CDR3 loop reads CASSYDYSSSYEQYF. Written as DNA, the CDR3 is TGTGCCAGCAGCTACGACTATTCGAGCTCCTACGAGCAGTACTTC.

The chain employs TRBV24-1 and TRBJ2-5, with D possibly matching TRBD2 (5 bases). The CDR3 totals 16 residues. CDR1 and CDR2 from the germline V gene are KGHDR and SFDVKD. Trimming pared 3 bases from V and 4 bases from J, leaving 17 bases between. CDR3 bases: TGTGCCACCAGTGATCCCCGACCAGATGGAGGAGAGACCCAGTACTTC. Its translation is CATSDPRPDGGETQYF.

The rearrangement joins TRBV7-9 to TRBJ1-1; TRBD1 aligns across 9 bases. Looked up from germline, CDR1 is SEHNR and CDR2 is FQNEAQ (reference sequence). CDR3 length: 15 amino acids. V lost 1 base to trimming and J lost 6 bases; unmatched junction nucleotides: 6. CDR3 loop: CASSLGDRARAEAFF. The CDR3 nucleotides are TGTGCCAGCAGCTTAGGGGACAGGGCGCGAGCTGAAGCTTTCTTT.

CDR3 sequence: CASSLLPPSVAGGAYEQYF. As DNA, the CDR3 is TGTGCCAGCAGTTTACTCCCCCCATCTGTAGCGGGAGGTGCCTACGAGCAGTACTTC. The chain couples TRBV6-2 or TRBV6-3 to TRBJ2-7, with 10 bases identical to TRBD2. The junction had 17 bases not matched to a gene; V was cut back by 4 bases and J by 2 bases. CDR3 size: 19 residues. Germline loops: CDR1 MNHEY, CDR2 SVGEGT.

The gene calls are TRBV3-1 (or the pseudogene TRBV3-2) and TRBJ2-5; 10 bases match TRBD2. Germline assignment: CDR1 LGHDT and CDR2 YNNKEL (reference sequence). J gave up 2 bases and V 2 bases, and 5 bases lay outside the gene matches. CDR3 size: 16 residues. CDR3 nucleotides: TGTGCCAGCAGCCAATCAGGACTAGCGGTTCAAGAGACCCAGTACTTC. This gives the protein CASSQSGLAVQETQYF.